This TCR beta chain was observed in a study of blood T cells in healthy people across ages. A note on this clonotype: Its antigen remains unidentified.

A sample-barcoded 5' primer and a J-beta primer mix were used in a second PCR of roughly 7 to 12 cycles. MiXCR was run by TCRdb on the 5' RACE reads, yielding one entry per CDR3 protein. Of 730,000 or so distinct CDR3 sequences listed, around 43% are singletons. Notes on the study in general: CMV status of donors was unknown, possibly confounding expanded clonotype changes. Estimates based on one million T cells were treated as lower bounds. It was the long-lived donors that had more naive CD4+ cells and higher diversity than aged donors.

CDR3 length: 13 residues. Trimming took 5 bases from V and 15 from J, leaving 20 bases between them. From germline, CDR1 is MNHEY and CDR2 SVGEGT. The total RNA that was extracted per sample amounted to at least 5 micrograms. V usage is TRBV6-2 or TRBV6-3 and J usage is TRBJ1-5; tentatively, D is TRBD1 (5 bases). Sample: blood. The receptor comes from a man older than 75 in good health. CDR3 nucleotide sequence: TGTGCCAGCAGTAGCCCTGTCCGACAGACATGGCATTTT. Protein sequence: CASSSPVRQTWHF.